This record concerns one T cell receptor (beta chain) sequence. What it recognizes is unknown. This sample stems from a study of OX40 agonist ivuxolimab in advanced cancers. Study-wide points: Relative to CD4+, CD8+ T cells held more expanded clones on average.

The germline CDR1 and CDR2 sequences are MNHEY and SVGAGI. The ends were cut back, 0 bases at V and 0 bases at J, with 8 bases in the middle. There are 15 residues in the CDR3. Produced via immunoSEQ multiplex PCR; TCRdb's table is partial and in-frame only. Among about 79,000 clones listed, approximately 91% were seen once. The rearrangement joins TRBV6-5 to TRBJ1-1, with D hard to call. The sequenced sample was CD4+ or CD8+ T cells sorted from blood, obtained in a trial of the OX40 agonist ivuxolimab. The receptor was derived from an adult with an advanced solid tumor such as melanoma, head and neck, liver or kidney cancer. The CDR3 is CASSYSSELNTEAFF. The CDR3 nucleotides read TGTGCCAGCAGTTACTCTTCAGAGTTGAACACTGAAGCTTTCTTT.